What follows is one TCR beta chain and its context. The data belong to a study of cytomegalovirus exposure and HLA in healthy donors. This CDR3 is built from 15 residues. Germline V CDR1 and CDR2: MNHEY, SVGAGI. V dropped 6 bases and J dropped 1; count of bases not matched to a gene: 4. The study ran its PCR with 60 Vbeta and 13 Jbeta primers. The protocol was immunoSEQ multiplex PCR, while the TCRdb copy is restricted to in-frame clones and leaves out a portion. In all, the sample yields about 110,000 clones. The TCR originated in a man aged 40-50 years in good health and CMV-seropositive. The V and J genes are TRBV6-5 and TRBJ2-7, with 12 bases lining up with TRBD2. The specimen was PBMCs. As DNA, the CDR3 is TGTGCCAGCAGACCGGGGACTAGCGGGTCCTACGAGCAGTACTTC. It translates to CASRPGTSGSYEQYF.